These T cell receptor beta chains were read from a single sample in a study of CXCR3-negative and CXCR3-positive naive CD8 T cells. TCRdb re-called the 5' RACE reads; one entry per CDR3 protein, DNA not given. In all, the sample yields 43,000 or so distinct CDR3 sequences. The specimen sequenced was naive CXCR3- CD8+ T cells from blood. The receptors were sampled from a human donor in good health. Some clones in this sample may be carry-over from other donors' samples. The CDR3 runs from the conserved cysteine through the conserved F or W. Expanded clones are given a class, and other clones once, few, many or no size at all.

>TRBV7-9|-|TRBJ2-7
CASSLSGSVDYEQYF
>TRBV7-2|-|TRBJ2-7
CASSEIGTTYEQYF
>TRBV4-3|medium-sized|TRBJ2-1
CASSPTGTGFNNEQFF
>TRBV6-2/TRBV6-3|-|TRBJ2-1
CASSLMIGANEQFF
>TRBV2|-|TRBJ1-4
CASSETRSYNEKLFF
>TRBV20-1|-|TRBJ2-5
CSPQIDRPQETQYF
>TRBV20-1|-|TRBJ2-7
CSARDGAEQYF
>TRBV5-1|-|TRBJ2-1
CASSLGPLSNNEQFF
>TRBV28|-|TRBJ2-7
CASLGLHYEQYF
>TRBV7-9|-|TRBJ2-1
CASRWAGGYNEQFF
>TRBV6-5|-|TRBJ1-1
CASSYFKGTTEAFF